The 9 T cell receptor beta chains reported below all come from one sample, sequenced in a study of blood T cells in healthy people across ages. Primed by a sample-barcoded 5' primer and a J-beta primer mix, a second PCR proceeded for 7 to 11 cycles. One entry per CDR3 protein, called by TCRdb with MiXCR from the 5' RACE reads. Of 710,000 or so distinct CDR3 sequences listed, around a fifth are singletons. The sequencing input was blood. These receptors came from a man aged 70-80 years in good health.

The J gene is TRBJ2-4, the V gene TRBV28, with D possibly matching TRBD2 (7 bases). The CDR3 spans 14 residues. Germline lookup yields CDR1 MDHEN and CDR2 SYDVKM. V was pared by 8 bases and J by 7 bases, with 18 bases between. The CDR3 here is CASPSGGRSNIQYF. DNA of the CDR3: TGTGCCAGCCCCTCGGGGGGCCGTTCGAACATTCAGTACTTC.

This clonotype was recorded at least ten times. The chain has TRBV15 and TRBJ2-5; D uncertain. Trimming removed 0 bases from V and 5 bases from J, with 10 bases in between. The germline gives CDR1 LNHNV, CDR2 YYDKDF (reference sequence). The CDR3 is 14 amino acids. The CDR3 bases are TGTGCCACCAGCAGAGATCGACGCTGGGAGACCCAGTACTTC. Protein product: CATSRDRRWETQYF.

This clonotype was seen a handful of times. The V and J genes are TRBV3-1 and TRBJ1-3; D remains unclear. Trimming shortened V by 4 bases and J by 0 bases, and 13 bases separated the two germline ends. CDR3 size: 16 residues. Germline CDR1 reads LGHDT; CDR2 reads YNNKEL (reference sequence). This CDR3 is CASSPPTEYSGNTIYF. The CDR3 DNA is TGTGCCAGCAGCCCTCCGACGGAGTACTCTGGAAACACCATATATTTT. The whole variable domain, filled in from reference TRBV3-1 and TRBJ1-3, reads DTAVSQTPKYLVTQMGNDKSIKCEQNLGHDTMYWYKQDSKKFLKIMFSYNNKELIINETVPNRFSPKSPDKAHLNLHINSLELGDSAVYFCASSPPTEYSGNTIYFGEGSWLTVV.

This chain joins TRBV14 and TRBJ1-2; D remains unclear. The CDR3 is 13 residues long. CDR1 and CDR2 from the germline V gene are SGHDN and FVKESK. V gave up 4 bases and J gave up 3 bases, with 9 bases separating them. CDR3 loop: CASSPIWHYGYTF. DNA of the CDR3: TGTGCCAGCAGCCCGATTTGGCACTATGGCTACACCTTC.

This clonotype came up a few times. The chain combines TRBV24-1 with TRBJ2-3; 8 bases agree with TRBD1. The germline V gene encodes CDR1 KGHDR and CDR2 SFDVKD. This CDR3 spans 16 amino acids. Trimming removed 4 bases from V and 7 bases from J; junction bases left unmatched: 12. The CDR3 reads CATSDPGTGVVNTQYF. The CDR3 nucleotides are TGTGCCACCAGTGACCCCGGGACAGGAGTTGTGAATACGCAGTATTTT.

This chain links TRBV28 with TRBJ2-3, with 8 bases identical to TRBD1. Germline V gene lookup returns CDR1 MDHEN and CDR2 SYDVKM. This CDR3 is 13 amino acids long. The V and J ends lost 5 bases and 8 bases, in that order; junction bases with no gene match: 6. In DNA, the CDR3 is TGTGCCAGCAGTACGACAGGGGTGGCTACGCAGTATTTT. It yields the protein CASSTTGVATQYF. The variable domain in full, with the rest retrieved from reference TRBV28 and TRBJ2-3, is DVKVTQSSRYLVKRTGEKVFLECVQDMDHENMFWYRQDPGLGLRLIYFSYDVKMKEKGDIPEGYSVSREKKERFSLILESASTNQTSMYLCASSTTGVATQYFGPGTRLTVL.

This clonotype was counted between two and nine times. The chain has TRBV7-7 and TRBJ2-7; the D call may be TRBD1 or TRBD2 (5 bases each). V shed 5 bases and J shed 0 bases, with 14 bases lying between them. Germline V gives CDR1 SSHAT, CDR2 FNYEAQ (reference sequence). The CDR3 contains 15 residues. As DNA, the CDR3 is TGTGCCAGCAGCCCGGTGGGGGTGAGCTCCTACGAGCAGTACTTC. It encodes CASSPVGVSSYEQYF. Full variable domain (missing parts from reference TRBV7-7 and TRBJ2-7): GAGVSQSPRYKVTKRGQDVTLRCDPISSHATLYWYQQALGQGPEFLTYFNYEAQPDKSGLPSDRFSAERPEGSISTLTIQRTEQRDSAMYRCASSPVGVSSYEQYFGPGTRLTVT.

The V call is TRBV20-1, the J call TRBJ2-3, with D possibly TRBD1 on 6 matching bases. Trimming pared 5 bases from V and 4 bases from J, leaving 19 bases between. This CDR3 has 15 residues. Germline CDR1 is DFQATT and CDR2 is SNEGSKA (reference sequence). The CDR3 sequence: CSAPQGRRTPDTQYF. The CDR3 region has the DNA TGCAGTGCTCCACAGGGTAGGCGCACGCCAGATACGCAGTATTTT.

The chain employs TRBV6-6 and TRBJ2-7, with D possibly matching TRBD2 (6 bases). TRBJ2-1 explains the end of the DNA better; the J call may be wrong. The germline gives CDR1 MNHNY, CDR2 SVGAGI (reference sequence). The CDR3 sequence is 15 residues long. The CDR3 region has the DNA TGTGCCAGCAGTTACGCTTTTGCCCGGGGGAATGAGCAGTTCTTC. It translates to CASSYAFARGNEQFF.